The clone carrying this T cell receptor beta chain was detected ten times or more. Its target is not known. V was pared by 3 bases and J by 3 bases, with 3 bases of the junction left unmatched. CDR3 length: 14 residues. Germline V CDR1 and CDR2: KGHSH, LQKENI. These data come from a study of T cells in Graves' hyperthyroidism and ophthalmopathy. From RNA transcripts, TCR beta CDR3 regions were amplified. Initially, a first-round RT-PCR of the TCR CDR3 employed the HTBI primer set. TCRdb reprocessed the multiplex PCR reads via MiXCR and lists one record per CDR3 protein. The table records some 320,000 distinct CDR3 sequences, roughly an eighth of them present only once. General study results and limits: Most clonotypes that expanded in the thyroid above 0.001 also showed up in blood.

Sequencing input: blood. V gene TRBV18 combines with J gene TRBJ2-7; 9 bases are shared with TRBD2. The origin of this receptor is a woman between 40 and 55 years old with Graves' ophthalmopathy. As DNA, the CDR3 is TGTGCCAGCTCACCTAGCGGGAGCTTCTACGAGCAGTACTTC. It is translated as CASSPSGSFYEQYF.